This TCR beta chain was found in a study of blood T cell repertoires in COVID-19. Overall study: Samples came from the United States, Italy and Spain, spanning acute and convalescent COVID-19.

The method was immunoSEQ multiplex PCR; TCRdb's version includes in-frame clones alone and lacks a portion of them. Here the sample spans 160,000 or so clones, roughly 85% being singletons. CDR3 size: 14 residues. The V gene's germline CDR1 is MNHEY and CDR2 SVGAGI. Trimming took off 8 bases at V and 0 bases at J, with 13 bases between the two ends. While infection was still active, Seattle patients were enrolled and then followed longitudinally. This rearrangement joins TRBV6-5 to TRBJ1-1; D perhaps matches TRBD1 (6 bases). The receptor was derived from a woman aged 50 to 65 with COVID-19, enrolled during active disease. The specimen sequenced was peripheral blood. CDR3 residues: CASSQGRMNTEAFF. The CDR3 DNA follows: TGTGCCAGCTCTCAGGGGCGAATGAACACTGAAGCTTTCTTT.